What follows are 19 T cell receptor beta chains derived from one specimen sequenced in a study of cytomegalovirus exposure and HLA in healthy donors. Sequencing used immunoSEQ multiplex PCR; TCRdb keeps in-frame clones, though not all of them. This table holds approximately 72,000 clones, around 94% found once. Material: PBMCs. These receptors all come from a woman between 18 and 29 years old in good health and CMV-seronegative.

CDR3 nucleotide sequence: TGTGCCAGCAGCTCGGACAGGGTCGGGATAGGGGAGCAGTTCTTC. Amino acid sequence: CASSSDRVGIGEQFF. This chain uses TRBV6-5 with TRBJ2-1; 8 bases map to TRBD1. There are 15 residues in the CDR3. V dropped 6 bases and J dropped 10; count of bases not matched to a gene: 14. Germline CDR1 reads MNHEY; CDR2 reads SVGAGI.

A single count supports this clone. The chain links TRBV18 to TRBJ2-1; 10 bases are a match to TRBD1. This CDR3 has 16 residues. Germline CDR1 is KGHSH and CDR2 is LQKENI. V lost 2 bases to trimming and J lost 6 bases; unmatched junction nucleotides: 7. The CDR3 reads CASSPWTGGLSNEQFF. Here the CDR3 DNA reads TGTGCCAGCTCACCATGGACAGGGGGTTTAAGCAATGAGCAGTTCTTC.

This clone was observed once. Here the CDR3 reads CASSQDPGGSEAFF. The CDR3 bases are TGTGCCAGCAGCCAAGATCCGGGAGGTAGTGAAGCTTTCTTT. V is TRBV14 and J is TRBJ1-1; D not certain. The CDR3 has 14 amino acids. The germline V gene has CDR1 SGHDN and CDR2 FVKESK. The V end was cut by 0 bases, the J end by 7 bases, with 12 bases between.

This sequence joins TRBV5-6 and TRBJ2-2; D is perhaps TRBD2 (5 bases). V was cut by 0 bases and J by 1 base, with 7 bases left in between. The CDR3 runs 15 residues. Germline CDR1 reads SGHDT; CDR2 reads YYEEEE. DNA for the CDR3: TGTGCCAGCAGCTTGGTCGGGGTGAACACCGGGGAGCTGTTTTTT. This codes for CASSLVGVNTGELFF.

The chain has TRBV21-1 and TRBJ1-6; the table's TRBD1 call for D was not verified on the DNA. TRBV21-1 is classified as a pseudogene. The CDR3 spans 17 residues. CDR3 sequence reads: CASSKVEFREGYSPLHF. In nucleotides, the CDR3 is TGTGCCAGCAGCAAAGTTGAATTCAGGGAAGGATATTCACCCCTCCACTTT.

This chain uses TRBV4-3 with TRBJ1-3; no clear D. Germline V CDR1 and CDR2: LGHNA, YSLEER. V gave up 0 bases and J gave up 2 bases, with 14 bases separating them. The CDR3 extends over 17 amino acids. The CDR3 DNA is TGCGCCAGCAGCCAAGATCGTGAGGGAGGTACTGGAAACACCATATATTTT. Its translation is CASSQDREGGTGNTIYF.

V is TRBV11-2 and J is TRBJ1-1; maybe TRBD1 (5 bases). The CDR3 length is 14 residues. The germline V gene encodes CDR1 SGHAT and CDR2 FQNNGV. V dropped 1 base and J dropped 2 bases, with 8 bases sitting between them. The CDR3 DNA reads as TGTGCCAGCAGCTTAGTTCAGGGAAACACTGAAGCTTTCTTT. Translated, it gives CASSLVQGNTEAFF.

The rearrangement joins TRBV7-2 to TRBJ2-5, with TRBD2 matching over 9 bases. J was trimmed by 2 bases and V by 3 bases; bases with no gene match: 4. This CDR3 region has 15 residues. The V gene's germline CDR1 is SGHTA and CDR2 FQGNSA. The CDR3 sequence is CASSFQSGGQETQYF. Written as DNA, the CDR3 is TGTGCCAGCAGCTTTCAAAGCGGGGGGCAAGAGACCCAGTACTTC.

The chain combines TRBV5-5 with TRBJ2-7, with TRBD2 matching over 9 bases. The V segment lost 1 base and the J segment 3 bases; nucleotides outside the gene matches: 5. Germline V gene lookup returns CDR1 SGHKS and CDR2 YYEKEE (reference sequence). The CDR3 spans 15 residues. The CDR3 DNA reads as TGTGCCAGCAGCTTGTGGGGCGGGGGGGGCTACGAGCAGTACTTC. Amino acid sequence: CASSLWGGGGYEQYF.

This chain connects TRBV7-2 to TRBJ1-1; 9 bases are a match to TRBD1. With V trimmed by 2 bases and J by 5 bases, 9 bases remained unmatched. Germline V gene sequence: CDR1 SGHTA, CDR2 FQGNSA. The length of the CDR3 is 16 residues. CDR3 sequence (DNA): TGTGCCAGCAGCTTAAGTTCGGGACAGGGCATAACTGAAGCTTTCTTT. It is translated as CASSLSSGQGITEAFF.

CDR3 residues: CASSPRQGANEKLFF. The CDR3 DNA is TGTGCCAGCTCACCACGACAGGGTGCTAATGAAAAACTGTTTTTT. V gene TRBV18 combines with J gene TRBJ1-4; 7 nucleotides agree with TRBD1. V shed 1 base, J shed 3 bases, and the junction held 2 bases outside the gene matches. Germline CDR1 is KGHSH and CDR2 is LQKENI. The CDR3 is made up of 15 amino acids.

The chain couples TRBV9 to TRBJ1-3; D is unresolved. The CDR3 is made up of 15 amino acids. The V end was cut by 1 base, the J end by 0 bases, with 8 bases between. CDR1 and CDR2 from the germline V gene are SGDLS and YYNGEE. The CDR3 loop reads CASSVTVNSGNTIYF. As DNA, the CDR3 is TGTGCCAGCAGCGTAACAGTTAACTCTGGAAACACCATATATTTT.

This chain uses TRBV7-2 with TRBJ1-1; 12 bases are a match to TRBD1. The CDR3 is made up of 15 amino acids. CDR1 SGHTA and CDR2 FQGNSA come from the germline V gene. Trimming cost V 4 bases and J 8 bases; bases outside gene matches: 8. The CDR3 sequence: CASSSSRDRGREAFF. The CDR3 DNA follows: TGTGCCAGCAGCTCGTCCCGGGACAGGGGGCGGGAAGCTTTCTTT. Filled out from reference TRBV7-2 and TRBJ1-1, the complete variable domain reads GAGVSQSPSNKVTEKGKDVELRCDPISGHTALYWYRQSLGQGLEFLIYFQGNSAPDKSGLPSDRFSAERTGGSVSTLTIQRTQQEDSAVYLCASSSSRDRGREAFFGQGTRLTVV.

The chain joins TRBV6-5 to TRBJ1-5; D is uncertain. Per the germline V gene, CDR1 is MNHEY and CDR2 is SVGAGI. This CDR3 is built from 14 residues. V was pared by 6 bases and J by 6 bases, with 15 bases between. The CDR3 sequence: CASRAGFRSQPQHF. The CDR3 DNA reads TGTGCCAGCAGAGCCGGATTTAGGAGTCAGCCCCAGCATTTT.

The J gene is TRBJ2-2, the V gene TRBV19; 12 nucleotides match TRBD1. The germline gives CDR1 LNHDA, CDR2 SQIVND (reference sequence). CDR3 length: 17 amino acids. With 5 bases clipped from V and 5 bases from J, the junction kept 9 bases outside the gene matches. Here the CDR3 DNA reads TGTGCCAGTAGTGTATACCGGGACAGGGGGCTTACCGGGGAGCTGTTTTTT. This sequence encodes CASSVYRDRGLTGELFF. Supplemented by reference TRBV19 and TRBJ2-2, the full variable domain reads DGGITQSPKYLFRKEGQNVTLSCEQNLNHDAMYWYRQDPGQGLRLIYYSQIVNDFQKGDIAEGYSVSREKKESFPLTVTSAQKNPTAFYLCASSVYRDRGLTGELFFGEGSRLTVL.

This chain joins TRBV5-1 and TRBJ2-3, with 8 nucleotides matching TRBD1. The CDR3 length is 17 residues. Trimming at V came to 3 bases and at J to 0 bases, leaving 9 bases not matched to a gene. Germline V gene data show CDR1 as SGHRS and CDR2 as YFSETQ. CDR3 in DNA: TGCGCCAGCAGCTCGGGACAGGTTGTATTTAGCACAGATACGCAGTATTTT. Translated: CASSSGQVVFSTDTQYF.

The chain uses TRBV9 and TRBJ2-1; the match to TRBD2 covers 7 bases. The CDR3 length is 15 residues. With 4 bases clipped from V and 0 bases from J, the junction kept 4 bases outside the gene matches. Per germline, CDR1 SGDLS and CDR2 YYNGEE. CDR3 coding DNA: TGTGCCAGCAGCCCCAGCGGGGCCTCCTACAATGAGCAGTTCTTC. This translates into CASSPSGASYNEQFF.

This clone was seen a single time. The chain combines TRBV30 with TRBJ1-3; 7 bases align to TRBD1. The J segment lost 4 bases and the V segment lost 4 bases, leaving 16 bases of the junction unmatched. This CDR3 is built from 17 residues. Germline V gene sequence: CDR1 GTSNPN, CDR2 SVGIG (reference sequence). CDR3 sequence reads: CAWNRDRVPLLGNTIYF. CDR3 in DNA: TGTGCCTGGAACCGGGACAGAGTCCCTCTATTGGGAAACACCATATATTTT.

CDR3 bases: TGTGCCAGCAGCTTCTATAAGGAGGGCGCCGGGGAGCTGTTTTTT. It encodes CASSFYKEGAGELFF. This sequence joins TRBV7-8 and TRBJ2-2, with a tentative D call TRBD2 (6 bases). The CDR3 extends over 15 amino acids. With 3 bases removed from V and 6 bases from J, the gap between germline ends came to 14 bases. CDR1 and CDR2 from the germline V gene are SGHVS and FQNEAQ.